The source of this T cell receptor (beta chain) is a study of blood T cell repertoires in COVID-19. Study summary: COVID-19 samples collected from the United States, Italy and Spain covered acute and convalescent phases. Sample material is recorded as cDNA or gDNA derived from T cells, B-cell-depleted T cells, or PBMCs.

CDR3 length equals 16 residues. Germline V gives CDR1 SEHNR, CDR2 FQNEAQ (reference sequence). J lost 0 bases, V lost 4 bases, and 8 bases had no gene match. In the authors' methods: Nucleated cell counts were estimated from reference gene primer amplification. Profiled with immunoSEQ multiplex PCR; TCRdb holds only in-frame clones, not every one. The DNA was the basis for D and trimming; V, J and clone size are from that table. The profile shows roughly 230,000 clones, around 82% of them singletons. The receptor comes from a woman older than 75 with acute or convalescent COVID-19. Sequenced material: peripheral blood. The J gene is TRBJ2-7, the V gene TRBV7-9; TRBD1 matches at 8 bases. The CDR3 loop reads CASSSPRDRSSYEQYF. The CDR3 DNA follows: TGTGCCAGCAGCTCACCCCGGGACAGGAGCTCCTACGAGCAGTACTTC.